This T cell receptor (beta chain) was recovered during a study of T cell responses to AZD1222 COVID-19 vaccine. Broader study findings: CD4 TCRs covered the whole spike, strongest at regions 160-218 and 743-854.

The protocol was immunoSEQ multiplex PCR, while the TCRdb copy is restricted to in-frame clones and leaves out a portion. The profile covers just over 60,000 clones, with about 74% appearing a single time and around 15% taken by the ten largest. The count of this clone is one. What it recognizes is unknown. Sequencing used peripheral blood, obtained on day 0 of AZD1222 vaccination. The TCR sequence derives from an adult in good health.

The CDR3, as DNA: TGTGCCTGGAGTGGAGGCGGTGTCTACGAGCAGTACTTC. This translates into CAWSGGGVYEQYF. This chain links TRBV30 with TRBJ2-7; D is uncertain. The CDR3 sequence is 13 residues long. With 1 base removed from V and 3 bases from J, the gap between germline ends came to 10 bases. CDR1 is GTSNPN, CDR2 SVGIG, per germline (reference sequence). The full variable domain, its missing parts supplied by reference TRBV30 and TRBJ2-7, is SQTIHQWPATLVQPVGSPLSLECTVEGTSNPNLYWYRQAAGRGLQLLFYSVGIGQISSEVPQNLSASRPQDRQFILSSKKLLLSDSGFYLCAWSGGGVYEQYFGPGTRLTVT.